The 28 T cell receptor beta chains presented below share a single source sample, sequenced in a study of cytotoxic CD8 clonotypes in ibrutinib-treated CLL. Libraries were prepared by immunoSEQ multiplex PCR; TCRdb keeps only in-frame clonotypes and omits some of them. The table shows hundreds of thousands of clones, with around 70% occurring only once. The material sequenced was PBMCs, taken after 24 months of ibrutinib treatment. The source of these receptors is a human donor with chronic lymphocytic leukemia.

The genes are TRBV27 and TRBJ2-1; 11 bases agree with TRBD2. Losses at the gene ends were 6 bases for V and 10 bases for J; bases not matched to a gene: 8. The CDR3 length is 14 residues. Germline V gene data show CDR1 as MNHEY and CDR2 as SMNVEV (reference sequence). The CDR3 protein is CASRPGTSGWEQFF. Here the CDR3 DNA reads TGTGCCAGCAGACCCGGGACTAGCGGCTGGGAGCAGTTCTTC.

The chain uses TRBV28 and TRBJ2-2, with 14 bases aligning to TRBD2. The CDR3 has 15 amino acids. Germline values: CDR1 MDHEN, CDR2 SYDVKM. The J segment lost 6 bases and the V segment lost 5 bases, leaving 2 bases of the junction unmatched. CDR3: CASSMGLAGAGELFF. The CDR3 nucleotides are TGTGCCAGCAGTATGGGACTAGCGGGAGCCGGGGAGCTGTTTTTT.

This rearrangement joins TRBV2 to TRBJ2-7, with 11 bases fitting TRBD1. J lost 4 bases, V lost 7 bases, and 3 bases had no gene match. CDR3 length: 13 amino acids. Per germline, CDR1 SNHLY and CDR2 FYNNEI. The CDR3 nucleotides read TGTGCCAGCACCTGGGACAGGGGGTACGAGCAGTACTTC. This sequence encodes CASTWDRGYEQYF.

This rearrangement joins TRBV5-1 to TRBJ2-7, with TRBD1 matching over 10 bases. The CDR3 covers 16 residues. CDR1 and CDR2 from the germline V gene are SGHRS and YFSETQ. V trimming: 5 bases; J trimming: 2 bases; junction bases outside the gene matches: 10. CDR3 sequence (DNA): TGCGCCAGCAGTCCCGGTCCGGGACAGGGGACCTACGAGCAGTACTTC. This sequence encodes CASSPGPGQGTYEQYF.

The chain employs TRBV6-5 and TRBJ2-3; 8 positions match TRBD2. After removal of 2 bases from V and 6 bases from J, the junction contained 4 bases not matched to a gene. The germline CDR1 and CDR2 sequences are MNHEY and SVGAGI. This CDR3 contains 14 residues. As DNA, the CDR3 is TGTGCCAGCAGTTACCCCGGACTAGCTGATACGCAGTATTTT. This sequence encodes CASSYPGLADTQYF.

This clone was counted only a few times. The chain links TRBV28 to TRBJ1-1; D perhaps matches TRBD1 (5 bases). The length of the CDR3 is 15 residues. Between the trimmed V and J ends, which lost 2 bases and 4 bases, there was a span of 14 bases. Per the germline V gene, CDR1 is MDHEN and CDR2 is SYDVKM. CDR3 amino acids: CASSLRGASRTEAFF. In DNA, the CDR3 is TGTGCCAGCAGTTTAAGAGGGGCGAGTCGCACTGAAGCTTTCTTT.

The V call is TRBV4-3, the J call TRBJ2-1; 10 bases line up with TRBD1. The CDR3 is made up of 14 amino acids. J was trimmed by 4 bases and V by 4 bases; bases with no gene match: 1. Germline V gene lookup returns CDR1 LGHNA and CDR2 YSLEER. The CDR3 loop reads CASSRDRGYNEQFF. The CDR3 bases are TGCGCCAGCAGCCGGGACAGGGGTTACAATGAGCAGTTCTTC.

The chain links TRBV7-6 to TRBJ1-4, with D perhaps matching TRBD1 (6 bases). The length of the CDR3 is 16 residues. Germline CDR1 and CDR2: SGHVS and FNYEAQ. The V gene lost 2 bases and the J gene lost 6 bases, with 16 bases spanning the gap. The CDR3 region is CASSLPIRGGDEKLFF. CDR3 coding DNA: TGTGCCAGCAGCTTACCTATCAGGGGCGGGGATGAAAAACTGTTTTTT. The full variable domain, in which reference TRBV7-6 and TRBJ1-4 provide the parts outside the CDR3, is GAGVSQSPRYKVTKRGQDVALRCDPISGHVSLYWYRQALGQGPEFLTYFNYEAQQDKSGLPNDRFSAERPEGSISTLTIQRTEQRDSAMYRCASSLPIRGGDEKLFFGSGTQLSVL.

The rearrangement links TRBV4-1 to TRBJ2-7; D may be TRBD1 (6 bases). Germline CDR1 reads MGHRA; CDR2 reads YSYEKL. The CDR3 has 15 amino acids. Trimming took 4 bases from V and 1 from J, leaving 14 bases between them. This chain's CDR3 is CASSREGQSSYEQYF. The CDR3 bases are TGCGCCAGCAGCCGAGAAGGACAGAGTTCCTACGAGCAGTACTTC.

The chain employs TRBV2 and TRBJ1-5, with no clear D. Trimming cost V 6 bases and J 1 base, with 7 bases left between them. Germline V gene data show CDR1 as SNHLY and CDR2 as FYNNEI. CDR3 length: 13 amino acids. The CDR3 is CASRSWSNQPQHF. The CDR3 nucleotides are TGTGCCAGCAGGTCGTGGAGCAATCAGCCCCAGCATTTT.

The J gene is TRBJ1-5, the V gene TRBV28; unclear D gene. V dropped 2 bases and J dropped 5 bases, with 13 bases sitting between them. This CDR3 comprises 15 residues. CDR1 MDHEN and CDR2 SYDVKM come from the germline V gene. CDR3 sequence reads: CASSLVKTPDQPQHF. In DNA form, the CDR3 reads TGTGCCAGCAGTTTAGTGAAGACCCCTGATCAGCCCCAGCATTTT.

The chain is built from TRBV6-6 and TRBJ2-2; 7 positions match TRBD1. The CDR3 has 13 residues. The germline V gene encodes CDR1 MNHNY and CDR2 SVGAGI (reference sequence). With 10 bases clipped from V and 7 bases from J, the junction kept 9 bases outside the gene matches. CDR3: CATKTGEGGELFF. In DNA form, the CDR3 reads TGTGCCACAAAAACAGGGGAAGGCGGGGAGCTGTTTTTT.

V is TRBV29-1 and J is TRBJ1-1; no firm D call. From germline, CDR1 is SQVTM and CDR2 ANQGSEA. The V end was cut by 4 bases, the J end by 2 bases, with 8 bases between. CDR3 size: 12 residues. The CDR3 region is CSVGQINTEAFF. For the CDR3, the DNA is TGCAGCGTTGGGCAGATAAACACTGAAGCTTTCTTT.

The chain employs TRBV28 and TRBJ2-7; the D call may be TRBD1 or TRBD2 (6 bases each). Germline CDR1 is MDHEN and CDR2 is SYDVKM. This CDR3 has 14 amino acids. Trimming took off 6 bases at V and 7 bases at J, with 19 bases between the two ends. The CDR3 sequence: CASSLQGLIREQYF. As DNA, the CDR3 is TGTGCCAGCAGCTTACAGGGACTCATCAGGGAGCAGTACTTC.

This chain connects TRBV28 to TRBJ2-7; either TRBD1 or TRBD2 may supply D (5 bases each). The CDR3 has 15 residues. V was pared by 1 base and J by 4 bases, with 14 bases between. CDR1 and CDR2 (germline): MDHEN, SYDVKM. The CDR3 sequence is CASSLFGARTYEQYF. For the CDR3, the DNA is TGTGCCAGCAGTTTATTCGGGGCGCGGACTTACGAGCAGTACTTC.

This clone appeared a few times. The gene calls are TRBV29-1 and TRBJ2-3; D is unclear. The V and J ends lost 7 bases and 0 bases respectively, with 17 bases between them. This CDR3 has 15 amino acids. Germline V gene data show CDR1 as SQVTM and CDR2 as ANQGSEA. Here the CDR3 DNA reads TGCAGCGGGTTCGGTACTGTTACTAGCACAGATACGCAGTATTTT. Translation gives CSGFGTVTSTDTQYF.

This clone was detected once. The DNA of the CDR3 is TGTGCCAGCAGCCCCGGGACAGAGTACGAAAAACTGTTTTTT. Translated: CASSPGTEYEKLFF. V and J are TRBV9 and TRBJ1-4; TRBD1 matches 7 bases. V gave up 4 bases and J gave up 8 bases; unmatched junction bases: 8. The CDR3 spans 14 residues. Per the germline V gene, CDR1 is SGDLS and CDR2 is YYNGEE.

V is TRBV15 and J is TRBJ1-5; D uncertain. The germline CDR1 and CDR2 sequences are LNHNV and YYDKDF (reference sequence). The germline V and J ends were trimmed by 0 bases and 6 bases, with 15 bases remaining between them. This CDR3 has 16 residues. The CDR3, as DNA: TGTGCCACCAGCAGAGAGTTGAGCCTTCTAGGTCAGCCCCAGCATTTT. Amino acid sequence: CATSRELSLLGQPQHF. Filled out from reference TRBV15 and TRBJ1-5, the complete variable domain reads DAMVIQNPRYQVTQFGKPVTLSCSQTLNHNVMYWYQQKSSQAPKLLFHYYDKDFNNEADTPDNFQSRRPNTSFCFLDIRSPGLGDTAMYLCATSRELSLLGQPQHFGDGTRLSIL.

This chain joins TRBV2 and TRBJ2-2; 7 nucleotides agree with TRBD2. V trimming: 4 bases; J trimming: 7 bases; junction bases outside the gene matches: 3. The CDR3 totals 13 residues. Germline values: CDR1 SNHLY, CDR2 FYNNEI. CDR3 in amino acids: CASSGEGVGELFF. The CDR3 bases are TGTGCCAGCAGTGGGGAGGGTGTCGGGGAGCTGTTTTTT. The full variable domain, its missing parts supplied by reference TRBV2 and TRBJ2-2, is EPEVTQTPSHQVTQMGQEVILRCVPISNHLYFYWYRQILGQKVEFLVSFYNNEISEKSEIFDDQFSVERPDGSNFTLKIRSTKLEDSAMYFCASSGEGVGELFFGEGSRLTVL.

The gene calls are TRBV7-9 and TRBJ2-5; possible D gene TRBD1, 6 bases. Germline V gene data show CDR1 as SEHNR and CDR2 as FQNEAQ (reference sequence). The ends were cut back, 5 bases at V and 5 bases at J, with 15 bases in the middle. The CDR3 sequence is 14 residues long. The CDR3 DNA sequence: TGTGCCAGCAGCCGGACAGTCGGCTGGGAGACCCAGTACTTC. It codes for CASSRTVGWETQYF.

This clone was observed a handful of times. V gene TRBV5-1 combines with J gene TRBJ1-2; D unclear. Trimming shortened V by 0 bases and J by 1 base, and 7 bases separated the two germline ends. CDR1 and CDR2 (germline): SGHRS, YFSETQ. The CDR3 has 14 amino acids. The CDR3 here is CASSLDAFNYGYTF. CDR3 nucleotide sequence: TGCGCCAGCAGCTTGGATGCGTTTAACTATGGCTACACCTTC. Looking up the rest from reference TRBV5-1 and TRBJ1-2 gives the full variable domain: KAGVTQTPRYLIKTRGQQVTLSCSPISGHRSVSWYQQTPGQGLQFLFEYFSETQRNKGNFPGRFSGRQFSNSRSEMNVSTLELGDSALYLCASSLDAFNYGYTFGSGTRLTVV.

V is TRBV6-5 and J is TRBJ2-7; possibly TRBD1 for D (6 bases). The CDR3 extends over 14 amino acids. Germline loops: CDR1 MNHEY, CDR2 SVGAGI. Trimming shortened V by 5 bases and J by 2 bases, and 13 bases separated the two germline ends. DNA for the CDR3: TGTGCCAGCAGTCCAGGGGCAGGGCCCTACGAGCAGTACTTC. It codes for CASSPGAGPYEQYF.

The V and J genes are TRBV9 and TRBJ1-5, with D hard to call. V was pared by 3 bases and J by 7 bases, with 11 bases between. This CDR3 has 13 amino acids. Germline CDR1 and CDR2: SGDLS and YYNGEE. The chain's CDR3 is CASSEGLGQPQHF. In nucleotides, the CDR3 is TGTGCCAGCAGCGAGGGTCTAGGGCAGCCCCAGCATTTT.

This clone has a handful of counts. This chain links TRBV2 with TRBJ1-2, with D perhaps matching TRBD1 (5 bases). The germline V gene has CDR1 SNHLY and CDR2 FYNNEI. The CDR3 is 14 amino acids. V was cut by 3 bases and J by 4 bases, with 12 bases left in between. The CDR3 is CASSDKGVGYGYTF. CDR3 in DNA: TGTGCCAGCAGTGACAAAGGGGTGGGCTATGGCTACACCTTC.

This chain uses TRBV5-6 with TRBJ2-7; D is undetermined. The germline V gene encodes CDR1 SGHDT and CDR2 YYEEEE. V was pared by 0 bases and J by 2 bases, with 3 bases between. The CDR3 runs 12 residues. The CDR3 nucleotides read TGTGCCAGCAGCTTGGGAACCTACGAGCAGTACTTC. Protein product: CASSLGTYEQYF.

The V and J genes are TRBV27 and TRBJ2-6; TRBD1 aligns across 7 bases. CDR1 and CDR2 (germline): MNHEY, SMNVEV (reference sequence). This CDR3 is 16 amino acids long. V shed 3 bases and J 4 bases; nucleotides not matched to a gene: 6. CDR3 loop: CASSFARGPGANVLTF. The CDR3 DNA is TGTGCCAGCAGTTTCGCGAGGGGGCCCGGGGCCAACGTCCTGACTTTC.

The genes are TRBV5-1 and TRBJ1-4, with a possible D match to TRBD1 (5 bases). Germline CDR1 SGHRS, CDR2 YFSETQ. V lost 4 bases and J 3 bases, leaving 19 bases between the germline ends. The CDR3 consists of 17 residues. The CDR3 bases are TGCGCCAGCAGCCGCCAGAGTCAGGGCTTATCTAATGAAAAACTGTTTTTT. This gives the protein CASSRQSQGLSNEKLFF.

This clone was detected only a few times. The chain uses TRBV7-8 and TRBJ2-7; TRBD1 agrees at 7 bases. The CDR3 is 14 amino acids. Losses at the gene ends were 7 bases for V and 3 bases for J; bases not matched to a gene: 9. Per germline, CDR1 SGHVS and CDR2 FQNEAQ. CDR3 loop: CASIGDREDYEQYF. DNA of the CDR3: TGTGCCAGCATAGGGGACAGAGAAGACTACGAGCAGTACTTC.